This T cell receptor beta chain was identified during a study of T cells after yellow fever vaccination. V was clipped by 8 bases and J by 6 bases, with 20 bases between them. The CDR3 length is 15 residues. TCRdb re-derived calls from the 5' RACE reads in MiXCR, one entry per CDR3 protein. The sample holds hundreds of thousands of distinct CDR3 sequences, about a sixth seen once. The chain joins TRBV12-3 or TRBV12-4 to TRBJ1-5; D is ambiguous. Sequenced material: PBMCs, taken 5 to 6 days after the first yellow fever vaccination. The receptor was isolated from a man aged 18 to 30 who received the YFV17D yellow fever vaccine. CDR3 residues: CASGFGRRVSQPQHF. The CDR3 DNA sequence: TGTGCCAGCGGCTTCGGGCGGAGGGTGAGTCAGCCCCAGCATTTT.